This T cell receptor beta chain was found in a study of blood T cell repertoires in COVID-19. Across the study: T cells, B-cell-depleted T cells, or PBMCs provided the cDNA or gDNA that served as material.

V lost 2 bases, J lost 2 bases, and 9 bases lay in between. This CDR3 is built from 14 residues. The germline gives CDR1 LGHNA, CDR2 YSLEER. As handled by the study authors: Amplified reference gene primers provided the basis for estimating nucleated cell counts. Sequencing was performed with immunoSEQ multiplex PCR; in TCRdb, only in-frame clones are kept and a portion is missing. Clonal size and the V and J genes are those of that table, whereas D and trimming came from the DNA. There are around 140,000 clones in the sample; more than 60% occur only once, and roughly 9% lies in the top ten. The V gene is TRBV4-3, the J gene TRBJ1-1; TRBD1 might be the D (5 bases). The sequencing input was peripheral blood. The clonotype originates from a woman aged 50 to 65 with active or convalescent COVID-19. The CDR3 region is CASSQLTVNTEAFF. The CDR3 bases are TGCGCCAGCAGCCAACTGACAGTCAACACTGAAGCTTTCTTT.